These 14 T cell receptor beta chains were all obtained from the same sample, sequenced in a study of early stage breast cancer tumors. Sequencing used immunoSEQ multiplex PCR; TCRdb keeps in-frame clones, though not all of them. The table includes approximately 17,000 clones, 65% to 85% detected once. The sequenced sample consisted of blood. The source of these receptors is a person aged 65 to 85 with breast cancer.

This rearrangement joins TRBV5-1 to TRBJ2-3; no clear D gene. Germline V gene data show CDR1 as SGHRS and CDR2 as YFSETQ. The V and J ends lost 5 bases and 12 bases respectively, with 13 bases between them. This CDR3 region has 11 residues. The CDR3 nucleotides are TGCGCCAGCAGGTCAGACATTCTTCAGTATTTT. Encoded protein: CASRSDILQYF. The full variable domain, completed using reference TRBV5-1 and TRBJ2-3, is KAGVTQTPRYLIKTRGQQVTLSCSPISGHRSVSWYQQTPGQGLQFLFEYFSETQRNKGNFPGRFSGRQFSNSRSEMNVSTLELGDSALYLCASRSDILQYFGPGTRLTVL.

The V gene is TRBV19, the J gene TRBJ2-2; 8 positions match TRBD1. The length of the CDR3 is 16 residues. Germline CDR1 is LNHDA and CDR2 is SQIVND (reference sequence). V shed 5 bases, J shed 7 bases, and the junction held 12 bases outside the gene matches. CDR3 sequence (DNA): TGTGCCAGTAGTCAATCCCAGGGGGCTCGGGGCGGGGAGCTGTTTTTT. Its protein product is CASSQSQGARGGELFF.

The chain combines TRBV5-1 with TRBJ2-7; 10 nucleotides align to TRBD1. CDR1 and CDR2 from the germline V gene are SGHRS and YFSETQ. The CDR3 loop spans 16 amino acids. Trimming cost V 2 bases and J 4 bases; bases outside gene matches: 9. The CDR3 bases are TGCGCCAGCAGCTTCCTTCCGGGACAGGGGACTTACGAGCAGTACTTC. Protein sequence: CASSFLPGQGTYEQYF.

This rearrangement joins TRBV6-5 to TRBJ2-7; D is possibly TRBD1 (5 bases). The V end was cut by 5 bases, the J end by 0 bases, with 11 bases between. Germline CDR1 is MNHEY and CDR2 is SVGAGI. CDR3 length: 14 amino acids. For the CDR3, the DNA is TGTGCCAGCAGTACAGGCTTAGACTCCTACGAGCAGTACTTC. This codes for CASSTGLDSYEQYF.

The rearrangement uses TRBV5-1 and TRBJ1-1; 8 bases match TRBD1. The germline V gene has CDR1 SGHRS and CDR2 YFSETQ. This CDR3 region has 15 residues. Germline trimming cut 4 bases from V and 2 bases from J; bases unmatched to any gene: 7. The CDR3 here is CASSPGQGSNTEAFF. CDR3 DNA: TGCGCCAGCAGCCCTGGACAGGGAAGCAACACTGAAGCTTTCTTT.

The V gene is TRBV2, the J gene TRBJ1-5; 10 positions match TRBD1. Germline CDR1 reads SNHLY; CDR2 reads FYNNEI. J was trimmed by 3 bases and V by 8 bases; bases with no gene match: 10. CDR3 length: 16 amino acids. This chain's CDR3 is CASDDGGQGYNQPQHF. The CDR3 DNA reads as TGTGCCAGCGATGACGGGGGACAGGGGTACAATCAGCCCCAGCATTTT.

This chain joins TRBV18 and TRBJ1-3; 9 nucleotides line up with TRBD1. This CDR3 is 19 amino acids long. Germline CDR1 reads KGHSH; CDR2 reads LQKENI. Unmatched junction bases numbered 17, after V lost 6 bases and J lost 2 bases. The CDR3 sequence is CASSTLPGQGESAGNTIYF. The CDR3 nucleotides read TGTGCCAGCTCGACCTTACCGGGACAGGGAGAGTCAGCTGGAAACACCATATATTTT.

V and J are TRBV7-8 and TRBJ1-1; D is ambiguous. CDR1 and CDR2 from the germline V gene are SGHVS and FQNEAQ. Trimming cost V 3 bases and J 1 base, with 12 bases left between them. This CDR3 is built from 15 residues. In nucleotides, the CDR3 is TGTGCCAGCAGCTTCAGGAACCCTGGGAACACTGAAGCTTTCTTT. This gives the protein CASSFRNPGNTEAFF.

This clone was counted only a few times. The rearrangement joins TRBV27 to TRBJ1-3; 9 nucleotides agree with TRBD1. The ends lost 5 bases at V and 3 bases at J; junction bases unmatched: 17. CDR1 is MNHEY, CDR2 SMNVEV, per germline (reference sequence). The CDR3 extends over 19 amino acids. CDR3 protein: CASSPSPRDRDSGGNTIYF. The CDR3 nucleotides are TGTGCCAGCAGTCCTTCCCCCCGGGACAGGGATTCGGGTGGAAACACCATATATTTT.

For the CDR3, the DNA is TGTGCCAGCAGCGGATACAGGAGTGAAGCTTTCTTT. It codes for CASSGYRSEAFF. The chain combines TRBV5-6 with TRBJ1-1, with TRBD1 as a possible D gene (5 bases). CDR1 and CDR2 (germline): SGHDT, YYEEEE. Trimming stripped 4 bases from V and 7 bases from J, with 11 bases between. The CDR3 is made up of 12 amino acids. The complete variable domain, with remaining parts taken from reference TRBV5-6 and TRBJ1-1, reads DAGVTQSPTHLIKTRGQQVTLRCSPKSGHDTVSWYQQALGQGPQFIFQYYEEEERQRGNFPDRFSGHQFPNYSSELNVNALLLGDSALYLCASSGYRSEAFFGQGTRLTVV.

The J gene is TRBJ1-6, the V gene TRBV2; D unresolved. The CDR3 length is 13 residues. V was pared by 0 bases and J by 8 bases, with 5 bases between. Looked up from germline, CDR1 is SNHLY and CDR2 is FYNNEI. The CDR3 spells CASSEARYSPLHF. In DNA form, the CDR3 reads TGTGCCAGCAGTGAAGCGCGTTATTCACCCCTCCACTTT.

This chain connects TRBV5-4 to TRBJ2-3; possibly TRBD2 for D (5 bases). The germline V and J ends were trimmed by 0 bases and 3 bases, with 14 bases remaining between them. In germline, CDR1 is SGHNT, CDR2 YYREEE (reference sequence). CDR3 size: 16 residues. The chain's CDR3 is CASSLAGTRGTDTQYF. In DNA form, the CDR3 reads TGTGCCAGCAGCTTGGCGGGTACCCGAGGGACAGATACGCAGTATTTT.

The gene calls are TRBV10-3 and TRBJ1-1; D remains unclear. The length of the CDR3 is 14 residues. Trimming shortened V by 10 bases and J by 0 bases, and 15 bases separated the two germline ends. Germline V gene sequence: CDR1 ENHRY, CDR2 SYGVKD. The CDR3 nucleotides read TGTGCCACCCGAGAGGCATTAATGAACACTGAAGCTTTCTTT. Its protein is CATREALMNTEAFF.

The CDR3 here is CASSPTPGKREAFF. Here the CDR3 DNA reads TGCGCCAGCAGCCCTACCCCAGGTAAAAGGGAAGCTTTCTTT. V gene TRBV5-1 combines with J gene TRBJ1-1, with D uncertain. V was clipped by 4 bases and J by 8 bases, with 18 bases between them. The germline gives CDR1 SGHRS, CDR2 YFSETQ. The CDR3 length is 14 residues. Filled out from reference TRBV5-1 and TRBJ1-1, the complete variable domain reads KAGVTQTPRYLIKTRGQQVTLSCSPISGHRSVSWYQQTPGQGLQFLFEYFSETQRNKGNFPGRFSGRQFSNSRSEMNVSTLELGDSALYLCASSPTPGKREAFFGQGTRLTVV.